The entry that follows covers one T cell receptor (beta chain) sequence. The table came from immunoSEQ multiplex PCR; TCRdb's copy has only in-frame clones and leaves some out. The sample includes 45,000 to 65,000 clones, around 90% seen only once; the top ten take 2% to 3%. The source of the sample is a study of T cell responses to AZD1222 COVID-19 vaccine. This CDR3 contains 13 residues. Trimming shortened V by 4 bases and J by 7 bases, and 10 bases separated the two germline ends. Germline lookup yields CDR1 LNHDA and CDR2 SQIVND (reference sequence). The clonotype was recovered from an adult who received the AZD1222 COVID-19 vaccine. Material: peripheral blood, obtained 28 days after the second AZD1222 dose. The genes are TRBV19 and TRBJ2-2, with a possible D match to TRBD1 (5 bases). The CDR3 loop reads CASSTQVGGELFF. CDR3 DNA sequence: TGTGCCAGTAGTACACAGGTTGGCGGGGAGCTGTTTTTT.